This T cell receptor (beta chain) was recorded in a study of cytomegalovirus exposure and HLA in healthy donors. A multiplex PCR was run with 60 Vbeta primers and 13 Jbeta primers. Repertoires were generated with immunoSEQ multiplex PCR, while TCRdb's copy carries only in-frame clones and drops some. Of over 85,000 clones listed, 70% to 80% are singletons. With respect to this clone: Its specificity is unknown.

V was trimmed by 3 bases and J by 1 base, leaving 15 bases between them. The germline CDR1 and CDR2 sequences are LNHDA and SQIVND (reference sequence). The CDR3 consists of 16 residues. Findings and caveats of the study: Exclusion applied to some V segments, including TRBV6-2 and TRBV6-3, as they were indistinguishable.

The origin of this receptor is a male donor in good health and CMV-seropositive. The sample comprised PBMCs. The J gene is TRBJ1-1, the V gene TRBV19; D might be TRBD1 (5 bases). This CDR3 is CASSMPFGGGNTEAFF. The CDR3 region has the DNA TGTGCCAGTAGTATGCCGTTTGGGGGAGGGAACACTGAAGCTTTCTTT. The variable domain in full, with the rest retrieved from reference TRBV19 and TRBJ1-1, is DGGITQSPKYLFRKEGQNVTLSCEQNLNHDAMYWYRQDPGQGLRLIYYSQIVNDFQKGDIAEGYSVSREKKESFPLTVTSAQKNPTAFYLCASSMPFGGGNTEAFFGQGTRLTVV.